These T cell receptor beta chains were read from a single sample in a study of cytomegalovirus exposure and HLA in healthy donors. Assay: immunoSEQ multiplex PCR; the TCRdb copy retains only in-frame clones and omits some. Of about 98,000 clones listed, approximately 88% are singletons. The sequenced sample consisted of PBMCs. The receptor source for this set is a woman aged 30 to 39 in good health and CMV-seronegative. The CDR3 runs from the conserved cysteine through the conserved F or W. A D gene is named only where the DNA matches it firmly. Clone size is given for some rows only: seen once, a few or many times, or a class if the clone is expanded.

v_gene: TRBV29-1; abundance: -; d_gene: -; j_gene: TRBJ2-7; CDR3nt: TGCAGCGTTGATAAGGGGCTCACGCACCTCTACGAGCAGTACTTC; CDR3aa: CSVDKGLTHLYEQYF
v_gene: TRBV25-1; abundance: -; d_gene: TRBD1; j_gene: TRBJ1-3; CDR3nt: TGTGCCAGCAGTGTCCGAGGGGGACAGTTTGGAAACACCATATATTTT; CDR3aa: CASSVRGGQFGNTIYF
v_gene: TRBV5-6; abundance: -; d_gene: -; j_gene: TRBJ2-7; CDR3nt: TGTGCCAGCAGCTTGCGGGTCGGCCGCTACGAGCAGTACTTC; CDR3aa: CASSLRVGRYEQYF
v_gene: TRBV7-9; abundance: -; d_gene: -; j_gene: TRBJ1-1; CDR3nt: TGTGCCAGCAGCTACAGGACGGGAGGGATGAACACTGAAGCTTTCTTT; CDR3aa: CASSYRTGGMNTEAFF
v_gene: TRBV9; abundance: -; d_gene: TRBD1; j_gene: TRBJ1-4; CDR3nt: TGTGCCAGCAGTTTCCGACAGGGGCCGAGGGAAAAACTGTTTTTT; CDR3aa: CASSFRQGPREKLFF
v_gene: TRBV4-1; abundance: -; d_gene: -; j_gene: TRBJ1-1; CDR3nt: TGCGCCAGCAGCCCCCCGGGGGGCAGTGAAGCTTTCTTT; CDR3aa: CASSPPGGSEAFF
v_gene: TRBV6-1; abundance: -; d_gene: -; j_gene: TRBJ2-1; CDR3nt: TGTGCCAGCAGGGGGCTCAATGAGCAGTTCTTC; CDR3aa: CASRGLNEQFF
v_gene: TRBV5-1; abundance: once; d_gene: TRBD1; j_gene: TRBJ2-1; CDR3nt: TGCGCCAGCAGCTTGGGACAGGGTCCCAATGAGCAGTTCTTC; CDR3aa: CASSLGQGPNEQFF
v_gene: TRBV7-9; abundance: -; d_gene: -; j_gene: TRBJ1-1; CDR3nt: TGTGCCAGCAGCTTCGGACAGTACACTGAAGCTTTCTTT; CDR3aa: CASSFGQYTEAFF
v_gene: TRBV28; abundance: -; d_gene: TRBD1; j_gene: TRBJ1-2; CDR3nt: TGTGCCAGCAGTCGGACAGGGGGCTATGGCTACACCTTC; CDR3aa: CASSRTGGYGYTF
v_gene: TRBV2; abundance: -; d_gene: -; j_gene: TRBJ2-1; CDR3nt: TGTGCCAGCAGTCGAGGGGAGCAGTTCTTC; CDR3aa: CASSRGEQFF
v_gene: TRBV28; abundance: -; d_gene: -; j_gene: TRBJ2-1; CDR3nt: TGTGCCAGCAGTTACCCCCGAATAACACAAGACAATGAGCAGTTCTTC; CDR3aa: CASSYPRITQDNEQFF
v_gene: TRBV6-5; abundance: -; d_gene: -; j_gene: TRBJ1-2; CDR3nt: TGTGCCAGCAGTTCCCAGGGGTCCTTATCGGGCTACACCTTC; CDR3aa: CASSSQGSLSGYTF
v_gene: TRBV7-2; abundance: -; d_gene: -; j_gene: TRBJ1-4; CDR3nt: TGTGCCAGCAGCTTAGTGGCCCGTGAAAAACTGTTTTTT; CDR3aa: CASSLVAREKLFF